The sequence of this T cell receptor (beta chain) was determined in a study of CD8 T cells in Susac syndrome. The V and J ends lost 5 bases and 1 base, in that order; junction bases with no gene match: 8. The length of the CDR3 is 15 residues. Germline CDR1 and CDR2: SGHRS and YFSETQ. Reverse transcription of roughly 0.45 to 1 ug RNA used random hexamers. TCRdb re-analysed the immunoSEQ multiplex PCR reads in MiXCR, keeping a single row per CDR3 protein. The sample includes about 300,000 distinct CDR3 sequences, over 75% seen only once; the top ten take around 0.22%. Sequencing was carried out using CD8+ T cells from PBMCs. This chain links TRBV5-1 with TRBJ2-7; TRBD2 matches at 8 bases. The TCR sequence derives from a human donor with multiple sclerosis. DNA of the CDR3: TGCGCCAGCAGAATAAGCGGGAGTCCATCCTACGAGCAGTACTTC. Amino acids: CASRISGSPSYEQYF.